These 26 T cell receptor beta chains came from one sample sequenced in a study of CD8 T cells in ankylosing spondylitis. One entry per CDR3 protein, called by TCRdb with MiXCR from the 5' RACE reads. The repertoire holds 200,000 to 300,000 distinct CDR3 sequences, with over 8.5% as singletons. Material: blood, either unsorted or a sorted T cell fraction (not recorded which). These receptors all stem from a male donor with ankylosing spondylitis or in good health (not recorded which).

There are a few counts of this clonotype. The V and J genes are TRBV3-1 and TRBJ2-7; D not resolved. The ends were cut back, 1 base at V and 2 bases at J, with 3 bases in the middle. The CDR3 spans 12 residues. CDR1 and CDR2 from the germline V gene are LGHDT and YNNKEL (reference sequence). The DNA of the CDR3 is TGTGCCAGCAGCCAAGTCACCTACGAGCAGTACTTC. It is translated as CASSQVTYEQYF.

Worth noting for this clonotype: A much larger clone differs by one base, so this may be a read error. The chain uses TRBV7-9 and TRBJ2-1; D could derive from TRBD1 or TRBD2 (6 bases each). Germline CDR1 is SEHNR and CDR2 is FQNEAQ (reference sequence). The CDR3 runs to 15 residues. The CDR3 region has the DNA TGTGCCAGCAGCTTAGCGGGGGGCCAATACAATGAGCAGCTCTTC. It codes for CASSLAGGQYNEQLF.

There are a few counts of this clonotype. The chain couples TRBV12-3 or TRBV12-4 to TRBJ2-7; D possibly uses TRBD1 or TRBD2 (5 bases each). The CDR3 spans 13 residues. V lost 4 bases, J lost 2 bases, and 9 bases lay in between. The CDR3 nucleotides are TGTGCCAGCAGTTGGGACGGACCCTACGAGCAGTACTTC. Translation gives CASSWDGPYEQYF.

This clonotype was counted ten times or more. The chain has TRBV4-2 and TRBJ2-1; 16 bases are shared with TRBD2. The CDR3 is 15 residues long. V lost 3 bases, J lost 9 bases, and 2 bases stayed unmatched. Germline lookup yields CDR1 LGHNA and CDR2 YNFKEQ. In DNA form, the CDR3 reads TGTGCCAGCAGCCAGGGACTAGCGGGGGGGCTTGAGCAGTTCTTC. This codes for CASSQGLAGGLEQFF.

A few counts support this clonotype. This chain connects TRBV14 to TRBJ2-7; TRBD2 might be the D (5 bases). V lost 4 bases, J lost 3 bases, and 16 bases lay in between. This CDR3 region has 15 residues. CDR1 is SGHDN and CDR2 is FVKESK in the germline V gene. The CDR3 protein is CASSLSRARHYEQYF. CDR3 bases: TGTGCCAGCAGCCTATCGCGGGCCAGGCACTACGAGCAGTACTTC.

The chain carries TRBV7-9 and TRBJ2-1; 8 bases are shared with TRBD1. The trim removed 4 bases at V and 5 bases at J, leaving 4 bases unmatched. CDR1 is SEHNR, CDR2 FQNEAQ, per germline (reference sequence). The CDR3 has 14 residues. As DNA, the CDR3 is TGTGCCAGCAGCTATAGACAGGGGAACAATGAGCAGTTCTTC. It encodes CASSYRQGNNEQFF. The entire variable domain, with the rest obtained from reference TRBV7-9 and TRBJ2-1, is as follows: DTGVSQNPRHKITKRGQNVTFRCDPISEHNRLYWYRQTLGQGPEFLTYFQNEAQLEKSRLLSDRFSAERPKGSFSTLEIQRTEQGDSAMYLCASSYRQGNNEQFFGPGTRLTVL.

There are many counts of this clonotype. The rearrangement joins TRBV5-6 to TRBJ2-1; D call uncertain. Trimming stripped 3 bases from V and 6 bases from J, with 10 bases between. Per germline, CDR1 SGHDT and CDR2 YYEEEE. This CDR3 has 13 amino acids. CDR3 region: CASSWSSSNEQFF. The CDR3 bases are TGTGCCAGCAGCTGGAGCAGCTCCAATGAGCAGTTCTTC.

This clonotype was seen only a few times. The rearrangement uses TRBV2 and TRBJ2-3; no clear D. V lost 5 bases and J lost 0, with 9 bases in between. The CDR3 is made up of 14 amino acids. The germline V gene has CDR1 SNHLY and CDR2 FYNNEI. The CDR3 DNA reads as TGTGCCAGCAGTACGGATCCTAGCACAGATACGCAGTATTTT. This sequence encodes CASSTDPSTDTQYF.

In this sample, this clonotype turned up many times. CDR3: CASSSPDRVTPYEQYF. As DNA, the CDR3 is TGTGCCAGCAGCTCACCCGACAGGGTAACTCCCTACGAGCAGTACTTC. This chain uses TRBV7-9 with TRBJ2-7; 7 nucleotides match TRBD1. Per germline, CDR1 SEHNR and CDR2 FQNEAQ (reference sequence). This CDR3 spans 16 amino acids. Trimming at V came to 4 bases and at J to 2 bases, leaving 11 bases not matched to a gene.

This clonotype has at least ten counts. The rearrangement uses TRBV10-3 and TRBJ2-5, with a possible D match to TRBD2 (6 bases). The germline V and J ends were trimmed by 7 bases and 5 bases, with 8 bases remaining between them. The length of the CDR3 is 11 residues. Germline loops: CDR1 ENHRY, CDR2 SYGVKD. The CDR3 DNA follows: TGTGCCATCATGGAGGGGGAGACCCAGTACTTC. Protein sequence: CAIMEGETQYF.

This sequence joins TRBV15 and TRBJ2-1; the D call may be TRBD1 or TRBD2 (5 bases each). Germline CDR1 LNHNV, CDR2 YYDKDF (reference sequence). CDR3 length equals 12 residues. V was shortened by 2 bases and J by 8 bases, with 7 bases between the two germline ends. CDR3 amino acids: CATSRRDDEQFF. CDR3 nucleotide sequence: TGTGCCACCAGCAGAAGGGACGATGAGCAGTTCTTC.

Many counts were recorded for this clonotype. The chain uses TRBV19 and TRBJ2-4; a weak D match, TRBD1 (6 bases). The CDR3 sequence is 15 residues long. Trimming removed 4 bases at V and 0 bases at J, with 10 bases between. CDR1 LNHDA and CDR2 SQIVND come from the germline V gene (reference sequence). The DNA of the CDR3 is TGTGCCAGTAGTACCCCAGGGGTAGCCAAAAACATTCAGTACTTC. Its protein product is CASSTPGVAKNIQYF.

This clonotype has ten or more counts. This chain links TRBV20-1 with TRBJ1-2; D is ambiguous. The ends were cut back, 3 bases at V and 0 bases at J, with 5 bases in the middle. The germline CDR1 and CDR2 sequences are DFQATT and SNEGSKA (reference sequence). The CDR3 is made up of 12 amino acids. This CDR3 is CSASPANYGYTF. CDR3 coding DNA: TGCAGTGCTAGTCCGGCTAACTATGGCTACACCTTC.

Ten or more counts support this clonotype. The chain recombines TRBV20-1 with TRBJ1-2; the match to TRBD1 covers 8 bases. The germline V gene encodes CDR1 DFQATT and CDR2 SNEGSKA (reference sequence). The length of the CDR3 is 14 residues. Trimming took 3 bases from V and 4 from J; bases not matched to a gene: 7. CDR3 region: CSASSDRDSYGYTF. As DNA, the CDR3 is TGCAGTGCTAGCTCGGACAGGGATTCCTATGGCTACACCTTC.

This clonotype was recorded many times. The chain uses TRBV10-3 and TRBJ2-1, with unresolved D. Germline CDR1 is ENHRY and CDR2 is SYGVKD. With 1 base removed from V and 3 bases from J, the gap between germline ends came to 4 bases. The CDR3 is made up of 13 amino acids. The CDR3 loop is CAISEFSYNEQFF. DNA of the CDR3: TGTGCCATCAGTGAGTTTAGCTACAATGAGCAGTTCTTC.

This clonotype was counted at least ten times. This CDR3 is CASRSRDRNTEAFF. In DNA form, the CDR3 reads TGTGCCAGCAGGAGCCGGGACAGGAACACTGAAGCTTTCTTT. The V and J genes are TRBV5-8 and TRBJ1-1, with TRBD1 identical over 7 bases. The junction had 5 bases not matched to a gene; V was cut back by 5 bases and J by 1 base. Per the germline V gene, CDR1 is SGHTS and CDR2 is YDEGEE. The CDR3 spans 14 residues. Complete variable domain (other parts from reference TRBV5-8 and TRBJ1-1): EAGVTQSPTHLIKTRGQQATLRCSPISGHTSVYWYQQALGLGLQFLLWYDEGEERNRGNFPPRFSGRQFPNYSSELNVNALELEDSALYLCASRSRDRNTEAFFGQGTRLTVV.

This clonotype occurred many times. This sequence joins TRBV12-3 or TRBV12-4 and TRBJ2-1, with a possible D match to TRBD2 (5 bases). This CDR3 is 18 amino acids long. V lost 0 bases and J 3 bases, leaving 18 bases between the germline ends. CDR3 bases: TGTGCCAGCAGTTTAGCGGAGTACCGGCTAGCAGTCTACAATGAGCAGTTCTTC. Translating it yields CASSLAEYRLAVYNEQFF.

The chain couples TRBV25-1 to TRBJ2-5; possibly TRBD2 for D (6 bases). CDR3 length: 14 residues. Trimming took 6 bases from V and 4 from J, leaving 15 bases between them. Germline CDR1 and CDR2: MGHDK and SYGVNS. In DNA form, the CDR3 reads TGTGCCAGCAGACTCACCGGGGGTGGAGAGACCCAGTACTTC. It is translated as CASRLTGGGETQYF.

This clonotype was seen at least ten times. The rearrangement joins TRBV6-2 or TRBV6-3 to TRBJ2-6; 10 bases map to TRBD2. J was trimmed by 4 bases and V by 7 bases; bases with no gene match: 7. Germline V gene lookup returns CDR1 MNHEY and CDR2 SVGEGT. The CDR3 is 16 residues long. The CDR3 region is CASKSGGARGANVLTF. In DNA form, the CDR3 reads TGTGCCAGCAAGAGCGGGGGGGCGAGAGGGGCCAACGTCCTGACTTTC.

This CDR3 is CSVETDLSWNEQFF. In DNA form, the CDR3 reads TGCAGCGTTGAGACAGATCTGAGTTGGAATGAGCAGTTCTTC. This chain links TRBV29-1 with TRBJ2-1; tentatively, D is TRBD1 (5 bases). Trimming shortened V by 3 bases and J by 7 bases, and 16 bases separated the two germline ends. CDR3 size: 14 residues. Germline V gene sequence: CDR1 SQVTM, CDR2 ANQGSEA.

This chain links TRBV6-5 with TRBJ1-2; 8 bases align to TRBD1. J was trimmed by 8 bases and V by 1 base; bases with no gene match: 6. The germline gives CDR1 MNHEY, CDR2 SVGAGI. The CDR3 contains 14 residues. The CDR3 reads CASSYWGTGGGYTF. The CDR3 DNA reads TGTGCCAGCAGTTACTGGGGCACAGGGGGAGGCTACACCTTC.

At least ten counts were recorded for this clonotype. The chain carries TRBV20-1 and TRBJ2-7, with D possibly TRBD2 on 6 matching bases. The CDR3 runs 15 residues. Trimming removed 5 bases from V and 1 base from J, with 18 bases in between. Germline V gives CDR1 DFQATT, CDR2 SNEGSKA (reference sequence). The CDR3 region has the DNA TGCAGTGCTCTTCCCGTGGGGCTAGCGTCCTACGAGCAGTACTTC. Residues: CSALPVGLASYEQYF.

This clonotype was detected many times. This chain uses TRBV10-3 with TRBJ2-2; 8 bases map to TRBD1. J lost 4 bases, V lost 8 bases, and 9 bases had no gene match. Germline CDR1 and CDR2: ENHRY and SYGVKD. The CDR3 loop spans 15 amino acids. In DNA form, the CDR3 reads TGTGCCATCCCTCGGACAGGGCGGCGCACCGGGGAGCTGTTTTTT. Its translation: CAIPRTGRRTGELFF.

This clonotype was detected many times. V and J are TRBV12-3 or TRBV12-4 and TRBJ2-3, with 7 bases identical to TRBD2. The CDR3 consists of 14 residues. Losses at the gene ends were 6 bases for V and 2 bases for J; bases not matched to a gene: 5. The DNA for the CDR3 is TGTGCCAGCAGCAGGCGGGGGACCACAGATACGCAGTATTTT. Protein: CASSRRGTTDTQYF.

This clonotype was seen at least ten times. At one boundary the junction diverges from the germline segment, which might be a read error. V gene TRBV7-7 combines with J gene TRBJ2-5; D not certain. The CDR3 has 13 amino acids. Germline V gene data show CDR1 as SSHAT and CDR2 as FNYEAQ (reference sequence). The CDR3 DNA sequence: TGTGCTAGCAGCTTAGCCCCGGTGGAGACCCAGTACTTC. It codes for CASSLAPVETQYF.

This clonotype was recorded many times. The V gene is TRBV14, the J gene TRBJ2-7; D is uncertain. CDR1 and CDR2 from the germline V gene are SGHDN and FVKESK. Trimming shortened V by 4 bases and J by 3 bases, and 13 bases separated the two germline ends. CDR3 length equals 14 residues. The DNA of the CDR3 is TGTGCCAGCAGCCGAATAGGGAAGAACTACGAGCAGTACTTC. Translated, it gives CASSRIGKNYEQYF.